This TCR beta chain is drawn from a study (dated by TCRdb to the mid-2010s). With respect to the entire study: The study set out to test whether tumor-infiltrating Tregs in breast cancer get recruited from blood Tregs or are instead converted in situ from other CD4+ T cell subsets. Study-wide findings and limitations: Among around 24 patients, around 12% of tumor Treg TRBV12-4/TRBJ1-2 sequences were shared with naive CD4+ cells, versus under 2.3% with blood Tregs or memory cells. The validation in the larger cohort was limited to a single TCR beta V-J rearrangement instead of whole repertoires. The TCR gene usage of tumor memory CD4+ T cells clustered together with blood and lymph node memory CD4+ cells and with lymph node naive CD4+ cells. The TCR alpha and beta sequences of tumor-infiltrating Tregs showed the greatest overlap with tumor naive CD4+ T cells, followed by blood naive CD4+ T cells.

Cells that were CD4+CD25+CD127-/low were the ones isolated as Tregs. In a larger group of about 25 breast cancer patients, a single TRBV12-4/TRBJ1-2 rearrangement was sequenced in tumor Tregs and in blood Treg, naive and memory CD4+ cells. Ficoll density gradient centrifugation was used to isolate mononuclear cells from either lymph nodes or roughly 50 ml of peripheral blood. Sorted cell populations were confirmed by FACS to exceed 90% purity. Library preparation used multiplex PCR. Sequencing was carried out with an Ion Torrent PGM. For the approximately 22-patient analysis, adaptor-ligated barcode primers were used to amplify TRBV12-4/TRBJ1-2 clonotypes. The Ion Personal Genome Machine system was used to sequence the TRBV12-4/TRBJ1-2 amplicons from the approximately 21-patient cohort. The authors' pipeline ran thus. For each of nine subset-tissue groups, sequencing data from the five patients were pooled, and the groups were then compared using unsupervised clustering of TCR gene usage. Repertoire similarity was calculated with the Morisita-Horn index, weighting shared sequences by their contribution to each repertoire. TCRdb took the public reads, trimmed them with fastp at Q25, ran MiXCR for clone calling and kept in-frame beta chains. Identical CDR3 proteins give one entry, which carries the most common genes and DNA. TCRdb's processing, not the authors' own work, is the source of the V and J calls. This sample has roughly 2,000 distinct CDR3 sequences in its table, and about 18% of those were observed once. Around 29% of the sample lies in the top ten.

The CDR3 sequence holds 13 residues, the cysteine and phenylalanine included. CDR3 DNA is the only sequence kept; it has 39 bases, read in frame from the first base. V gives up 7 bases and J gives up 6 bases, and the segment between their germline ends measures 15 bases. By sample share, this clonotype is large (0.1 to 1%). No cognate antigen has been identified for it. One base away there is no much larger clone; base qualities are not given. The sample consisted of Tregs sorted from blood. This receptor was obtained from a female donor with breast cancer. Here the chain combines TRBV12-3 or TRBV12-4 and TRBJ1-2; the D gene cannot be named for sure. The CDR3: CASTTLGSDGYTF. The nucleotides are TGTGCCAGCACCACGCTCGGGTCGGATGGCTACACCTTC.